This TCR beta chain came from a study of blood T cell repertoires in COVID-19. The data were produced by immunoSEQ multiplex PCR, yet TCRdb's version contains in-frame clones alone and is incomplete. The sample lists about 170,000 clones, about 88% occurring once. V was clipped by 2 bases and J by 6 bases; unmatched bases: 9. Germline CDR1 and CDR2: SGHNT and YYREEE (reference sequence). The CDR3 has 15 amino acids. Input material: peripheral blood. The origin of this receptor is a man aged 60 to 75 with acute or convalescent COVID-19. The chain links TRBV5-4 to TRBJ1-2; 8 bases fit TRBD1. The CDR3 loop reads CASSFPTGGENGYTF. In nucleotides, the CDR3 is TGTGCCAGCAGCTTCCCTACAGGGGGTGAAAATGGCTACACCTTC.